These T cell receptor beta chains were read from a single sample in a study of OX40 agonist ivuxolimab in advanced cancers. The table came from immunoSEQ multiplex PCR; TCRdb's copy has only in-frame clones and leaves some out. The data contain about 93,000 clones, approximately 94% of them singletons. This specimen was CD4+ or CD8+ T cells sorted from blood, taken in a trial of the OX40 agonist ivuxolimab. The receptor source for this set is an adult with an advanced solid tumor such as melanoma, head and neck, liver or kidney cancer. CDR3s include the opening cysteine and the closing phenylalanine or tryptophan. A D gene is named only where the DNA matches it firmly. Not all rows give a size; the values are once, few, many and, for expanded clones, a class.

length: 14; V: TRBV7-6; size: -; D: -; J: TRBJ2-7; CDR3: CASSLEGGNHEQYF; DNA: TGTGCCAGCAGCTTAGAGGGGGGGAACCACGAGCAGTACTTC
length: 15; V: TRBV6-5; size: once; D: TRBD2; J: TRBJ2-1; CDR3: CASSYGLAGSNEQFF; DNA: TGTGCCAGCAGTTACGGACTAGCGGGGAGCAATGAGCAGTTCTTC
length: 11; V: TRBV29-1; size: once; D: -; J: TRBJ1-1; CDR3: CSVPPNTEAFF; DNA: TGCAGCGTTCCTCCGAACACTGAAGCTTTCTTT
length: 15; V: TRBV19; size: -; D: TRBD1; J: TRBJ1-1; CDR3: CASSRQGDVDTEAFF; DNA: TGTGCCAGTAGTCGACAGGGGGACGTGGACACTGAAGCTTTCTTT
length: 16; V: TRBV13; size: -; D: TRBD2; J: TRBJ2-3; CDR3: CASSLPSGGSTDTQYF; DNA: TGTGCCAGCAGCTTACCCAGCGGGGGGAGCACAGATACGCAGTATTTT
length: 13; V: TRBV6-5; size: -; D: -; J: TRBJ2-7; CDR3: CASSAYREHEQYF; DNA: TGTGCCAGCAGCGCCTACAGGGAACACGAGCAGTACTTC
length: 15; V: TRBV28; size: -; D: -; J: TRBJ2-6; CDR3: CASRPRPTGANVLTF; DNA: TGTGCCAGCAGGCCTAGGCCTACTGGGGCCAACGTCCTGACTTTC
length: 13; V: TRBV12-5; size: -; D: -; J: TRBJ1-1; CDR3: CASGLTVNTEAFF; DNA: TGTGCTAGTGGTTTGACAGTGAACACTGAAGCTTTCTTT
length: 12; V: TRBV30; size: once; D: -; J: TRBJ1-3; CDR3: CAWNPQGATIYF; DNA: TGTGCCTGGAACCCTCAGGGAGCAACCATATATTTT
length: 14; V: TRBV7-6; size: -; D: -; J: TRBJ1-5; CDR3: CASSLRGTNQPQHF; DNA: TGTGCCAGCAGCTTAAGGGGGACAAATCAGCCCCAGCATTTT
length: 12; V: TRBV7-8; size: -; D: -; J: TRBJ2-1; CDR3: CASSLGSNEQFF; DNA: TGTGCCAGCAGCTTGGGGAGCAATGAGCAGTTCTTC
length: 21; V: TRBV7-8; size: -; D: TRBD2; J: TRBJ2-1; CDR3: CASSLDPGTSPSKIGYNEQFF; DNA: TGTGCCAGCAGCTTAGACCCCGGGACTAGCCCCTCCAAGATTGGGTACAATGAGCAGTTCTTC
length: 15; V: TRBV4-2; size: -; D: TRBD2; J: TRBJ2-1; CDR3: CASSQEGSGSYEQFF; DNA: TGTGCCAGCAGCCAAGAAGGGAGCGGGAGTTATGAGCAGTTCTTC
length: 15; V: TRBV5-4; size: -; D: -; J: TRBJ1-1; CDR3: CASSSEAGTVVQAFF; DNA: TGTGCCAGCAGCTCCGAGGCGGGGACCGTCGTTCAAGCTTTCTTT
length: 14; V: TRBV30; size: -; D: -; J: TRBJ2-7; CDR3: CAWRRGQGKNEQYF; DNA: TGTGCCTGGAGAAGGGGCCAGGGGAAGAACGAGCAGTACTTC
length: 17; V: TRBV5-4; size: -; D: TRBD1; J: TRBJ2-2; CDR3: CASSLVTGTGDTGELFF; DNA: TGTGCCAGCAGCTTGGTCACCGGGACAGGGGACACCGGGGAGCTGTTTTTT
length: 15; V: TRBV19; size: -; D: -; J: TRBJ2-5; CDR3: CASSIWLVTQETQYF; DNA: TGTGCCAGTAGTATATGGCTGGTCACACAAGAGACCCAGTACTTC
length: 14; V: TRBV7-9; size: few; D: -; J: TRBJ1-1; CDR3: CASSPPTEYTEAFF; DNA: TGTGCCAGCAGCCCCCCGACAGAATACACTGAAGCTTTCTTT
length: 15; V: TRBV30; size: -; D: -; J: TRBJ1-1; CDR3: CAWSVKGGQDTEAFF; DNA: TGTGCCTGGAGTGTAAAGGGAGGCCAGGACACTGAAGCTTTCTTT
length: 15; V: TRBV7-9; size: -; D: TRBD1; J: TRBJ1-2; CDR3: CASSPQDRADYGYTF; DNA: TGTGCCAGCAGCCCCCAGGACAGGGCAGACTATGGCTACACCTTC
length: 15; V: TRBV6-5; size: -; D: TRBD2; J: TRBJ2-1; CDR3: CASSLGTSGYNEQFF; DNA: TGTGCCAGCAGCCTCGGGACTAGCGGTTACAATGAGCAGTTCTTC
length: 14; V: TRBV6-5; size: -; D: -; J: TRBJ1-5; CDR3: CASSWQRSGQPQHF; DNA: TGTGCCAGCAGTTGGCAGCGTTCGGGTCAGCCCCAGCATTTT
length: 15; V: TRBV5-8; size: -; D: -; J: TRBJ1-1; CDR3: CASSLMTALSSEAFF; DNA: TGTGCCAGCAGCTTGATGACGGCTCTGTCGAGTGAAGCTTTCTTT
length: 16; V: TRBV27; size: -; D: -; J: TRBJ1-2; CDR3: CASSLAWGGRAYGYTF; DNA: TGTGCCAGCAGTTTAGCGTGGGGTGGACGGGCATATGGCTACACCTTC
length: 14; V: TRBV13; size: -; D: -; J: TRBJ1-1; CDR3: CASSLTGPYTEAFF; DNA: TGTGCCAGCAGCCTAACTGGTCCCTACACTGAAGCTTTCTTT
length: 17; V: TRBV2; size: -; D: TRBD2; J: TRBJ2-3; CDR3: CASSEPRTSTPTDTQYF; DNA: TGTGCCAGCAGTGAACCGCGGACTAGCACCCCCACAGATACGCAGTATTTT
length: 13; V: TRBV11-2; size: -; D: -; J: TRBJ2-7; CDR3: CASSFGRGYEQYF; DNA: TGTGCCAGCAGCTTCGGGCGGGGCTACGAGCAGTACTTC
length: 18; V: TRBV30; size: -; D: TRBD1; J: TRBJ1-4; CDR3: CAWSVGTGESTVNEKLFF; DNA: TGTGCCTGGAGTGTCGGGACAGGGGAATCTACCGTTAATGAAAAACTGTTTTTT
length: 13; V: TRBV14; size: few; D: -; J: TRBJ1-1; CDR3: CASSQGWNTEAFF; DNA: TGTGCCAGCAGCCAGGGATGGAACACTGAAGCTTTCTTT
length: 14; V: TRBV4-3; size: -; D: -; J: TRBJ2-7; CDR3: CASSQAQGSYEQYF; DNA: TGCGCCAGCAGCCAAGCTCAGGGTTCCTACGAGCAGTACTTC
length: 13; V: TRBV27; size: -; D: -; J: TRBJ2-3; CDR3: CASSVSVRGTQYF; DNA: TGTGCCAGCAGTGTTAGCGTACGGGGTACGCAGTATTTT
length: 14; V: TRBV11-2; size: -; D: TRBD1; J: TRBJ1-1; CDR3: CASSSRGQGSRAFF; DNA: TGTGCCAGCAGCTCTAGGGGGCAGGGGAGTAGAGCTTTCTTT
length: 17; V: TRBV4-1; size: -; D: TRBD2; J: TRBJ2-3; CDR3: CASSQGPSGRARDTQYF; DNA: TGCGCCAGCAGCCAAGGTCCTAGCGGGAGGGCCAGAGATACGCAGTATTTT
length: 12; V: TRBV29-1; size: once; D: -; J: TRBJ1-1; CDR3: CSVDLGQGEAFF; DNA: TGCAGCGTTGATTTAGGCCAGGGGGAAGCTTTCTTT
length: 14; V: TRBV10-2; size: -; D: TRBD2; J: TRBJ2-5; CDR3: CASRKRGGQETQYF; DNA: TGCGCCAGCAGGAAGCGGGGGGGTCAAGAGACCCAGTACTTC